A single sample is the source of the 20 T cell receptor beta chains below, sequenced in a study of Graves' ophthalmopathy and Graves' hyperthyroidism. RNA served as the template for amplifying TCR beta CDR3 regions. First-round RT-PCR relied on HTBI primers, and a second-round multiplex PCR came next. MiXCR, applied by TCRdb to the multiplex PCR reads, yields one record per CDR3 protein. The sample lists about 210,000 distinct CDR3 sequences, just under 30% occurring once. The sample comprised peripheral blood. Every receptor here comes from a middle-aged man with Graves' ophthalmopathy.

This clonotype has a count of ten or more. The rearrangement links TRBV5-1 to TRBJ2-2, with D perhaps being TRBD1 or TRBD2 (5 bases each). In germline, CDR1 is SGHRS, CDR2 YFSETQ. The CDR3 extends over 17 amino acids. V was clipped by 4 bases and J by 5 bases, with 21 bases between them. CDR3 loop: CASSPAAAGTSTGELFF. The CDR3 region has the DNA TGCGCCAGCAGCCCCGCGGCGGCCGGGACCAGTACCGGGGAGCTGTTTTTT.

The table lists this clonotype with many counts. The junction departs from germline at one end; a sequencing error may be responsible. The gene calls are TRBV7-2 and TRBJ2-7; 8 bases are shared with TRBD2. CDR3 length: 15 residues. The germline V gene has CDR1 SGHTA and CDR2 FQGNSA. In DNA form, the CDR3 reads TGTGCCAGCAGCCGACTCGCTAGCGGGCCATACGACCAGTACTTC. Encoded protein: CASSRLASGPYDQYF.

J is TRBJ1-1 and V is TRBV28, with 8 nucleotides matching TRBD1. V lost 6 bases, J lost 5 bases, and 11 bases stayed unmatched. The CDR3 sequence is 15 residues long. The germline V gene encodes CDR1 MDHEN and CDR2 SYDVKM. CDR3 in amino acids: CASRSPGGGYTEAFF. CDR3 sequence (DNA): TGTGCCAGCAGATCGCCAGGGGGCGGTTATACTGAAGCTTTCTTT.

The CDR3, as DNA: TGTGCCAGCAGTGATCCAGGGGGAAGGGAAGGCTACACCTTC. Its protein product is CASSDPGGREGYTF. The chain combines TRBV6-1 with TRBJ1-2; TRBD1 matches 7 bases. Unmatched junction bases numbered 9, after V lost 3 bases and J lost 8 bases. The CDR3 spans 14 residues. Looked up from germline, CDR1 is MNHNS and CDR2 is SASEGT.

The J gene is TRBJ1-6, the V gene TRBV7-2; D is possibly TRBD1 (5 bases). The CDR3 extends over 15 amino acids. The V end was cut by 5 bases, the J end by 1 base, with 9 bases between. Germline assignment: CDR1 SGHTA and CDR2 FQGNSA. The CDR3 loop is CASSPGGSYNSPLHF. CDR3 DNA sequence: TGTGCCAGCAGCCCCGGGGGGTCCTATAATTCACCCCTCCACTTT. Supplemented by reference TRBV7-2 and TRBJ1-6, the full variable domain reads GAGVSQSPSNKVTEKGKDVELRCDPISGHTALYWYRQSLGQGLEFLIYFQGNSAPDKSGLPSDRFSAERTGGSVSTLTIQRTQQEDSAVYLCASSPGGSYNSPLHFGNGTRLTVT.

This clonotype was recorded many times. The chain links TRBV11-2 to TRBJ2-3; no firm D call. V lost 3 bases to trimming and J lost 4 bases, with 8 bases between them. Per the germline V gene, CDR1 is SGHAT and CDR2 is FQNNGV. There are 13 residues in the CDR3. The CDR3 nucleotides read TGTGCCAGCAGCTTTGCGGCTCCAGATACGCAGTATTTT. Its translation: CASSFAAPDTQYF.

This clonotype came up a few times. V is TRBV12-3 or TRBV12-4 and J is TRBJ1-2; D perhaps matches TRBD1 (5 bases). This CDR3 has 13 residues. V lost 6 bases and J 2 bases, leaving 10 bases between the germline ends. Here the CDR3 DNA reads TGTGCCAGCAGCCCCGGGGCCAACTATGGCTACACCTTC. Translated, it gives CASSPGANYGYTF.

This chain's CDR3 is CASSGLAAGELFF. The CDR3 coding sequence is TGTGCCAGCAGTGGGCTAGCTGCCGGGGAGCTGTTTTTT. This chain connects TRBV6-1 to TRBJ2-2; possibly TRBD2 for D (5 bases). V dropped 4 bases and J dropped 6 bases, with 9 bases sitting between them. The CDR3 consists of 13 residues. Per the germline V gene, CDR1 is MNHNS and CDR2 is SASEGT.

The chain uses TRBV27 and TRBJ1-1; no definite D call. Germline CDR1 and CDR2: MNHEY and SMNVEV (reference sequence). V lost 7 bases and J 10 bases, leaving 7 bases between the germline ends. The CDR3 totals 9 residues. The CDR3 nucleotides read TGTGCCAGCAAGCGGGGAGCTTTCTTT. It specifies CASKRGAFF.

The rearrangement uses TRBV6-2 or TRBV6-3 and TRBJ1-1, with 8 bases matching TRBD1. With 4 bases clipped from V and 0 bases from J, the junction kept 10 bases outside the gene matches. Looked up from germline, CDR1 is MNHEY and CDR2 is SVGEGT. The CDR3 consists of 17 residues. The CDR3: CASSSRGPLRMNTEAFF. In nucleotides, the CDR3 is TGTGCCAGCAGTTCCAGGGGGCCTCTACGAATGAACACTGAAGCTTTCTTT.

This clonotype was counted many times. V and J are TRBV10-3 and TRBJ2-7, with D possibly matching TRBD2 (6 bases). Trimming took off 6 bases at V and 0 bases at J, with 12 bases between the two ends. The CDR3 contains 14 residues. From germline, CDR1 is ENHRY and CDR2 SYGVKD. CDR3 region: CAIRVAGSSYEQYF. DNA for the CDR3: TGTGCCATCAGGGTTGCGGGAAGCTCCTACGAGCAGTACTTC.

The chain uses TRBV27 and TRBJ2-5; D might be TRBD2 (5 bases). CDR1 is MNHEY, CDR2 SMNVEV, per germline (reference sequence). This CDR3 has 15 residues. V shed 3 bases and J shed 0 bases, with 11 bases lying between them. CDR3 DNA sequence: TGTGCCAGCAGTTTTGGCGGGTCCTACCAAGAGACCCAGTACTTC. It codes for CASSFGGSYQETQYF.

There are many counts of this clonotype. The chain carries TRBV19 and TRBJ2-2; 9 bases align to TRBD1. The ends lost 5 bases at V and 4 bases at J; junction bases unmatched: 2. This CDR3 is built from 14 residues. Germline V lookup: CDR1 LNHDA, CDR2 SQIVND (reference sequence). CDR3 sequence (DNA): TGTGCCAGTAGTCCACAGGGGGCCACCGGGGAGCTGTTTTTT. Translated: CASSPQGATGELFF.

V usage is TRBV6-2 or TRBV6-3 and J usage is TRBJ1-2, with 7 nucleotides matching TRBD1. The J segment lost 4 bases and the V segment lost 6 bases, leaving 11 bases of the junction unmatched. The germline V gene encodes CDR1 MNHEY and CDR2 SVGEGT. The CDR3 is 15 residues long. The chain's CDR3 is CASSNSQGTVYGYTF. CDR3 nucleotides: TGTGCCAGCAGCAATAGCCAGGGGACAGTCTATGGCTACACCTTC.

This clonotype was seen many times. This sequence joins TRBV28 and TRBJ1-2; the D is unclear. Trimming pared 5 bases from V and 2 bases from J, leaving 15 bases between. CDR3 length equals 15 residues. The germline V gene has CDR1 MDHEN and CDR2 SYDVKM. The CDR3 loop reads CASSPHSNPNYGYTF. CDR3 nucleotide sequence: TGTGCCAGCAGTCCTCACAGTAACCCAAACTATGGCTACACCTTC.

In its sample, this clonotype was seen many times. The V gene is TRBV4-1, the J gene TRBJ2-5; possibly TRBD1 or TRBD2 for D (6 bases each). Trimming removed 1 base at V and 4 bases at J, with 13 bases between. The CDR3 covers 15 residues. From germline, CDR1 is MGHRA and CDR2 YSYEKL. The chain's CDR3 is CASSQVQGGGETQYF. The CDR3 DNA follows: TGCGCCAGCAGCCAAGTACAGGGAGGAGGAGAGACCCAGTACTTC.

This clonotype was recorded many times. The V gene is TRBV27, the J gene TRBJ2-7; the D is unclear. V gave up 2 bases and J gave up 4 bases, with 12 bases separating them. Germline V CDR1 and CDR2: MNHEY, SMNVEV (reference sequence). The CDR3 covers 14 residues. CDR3 sequence reads: CASSLRRIGYEQYF. The CDR3 bases are TGTGCCAGCAGTTTACGGAGAATTGGGTACGAGCAGTACTTC.

The chain recombines TRBV28 with TRBJ2-2; no clear D. This CDR3 is built from 16 residues. Looked up from germline, CDR1 is MDHEN and CDR2 is SYDVKM. The V end was cut by 2 bases, the J end by 0 bases, with 10 bases between. CDR3 sequence: CASSLKISSNTGELFF. Here the CDR3 DNA reads TGTGCCAGCAGTTTAAAGATTAGCTCGAACACCGGGGAGCTGTTTTTT.

In this sample, this clonotype turned up a few times. This chain uses TRBV7-8 with TRBJ2-7; TRBD2 agrees at 11 bases. V shed 4 bases, J shed 2 bases, and the junction held 7 bases outside the gene matches. The CDR3 sequence is 16 residues long. Germline CDR1 is SGHVS and CDR2 is FQNEAQ. The CDR3 DNA reads as TGTGCCAGCAGCTCCGGGACTAGCGGAGGTCCCTACGAGCAGTACTTC. Protein product: CASSSGTSGGPYEQYF.

The table lists this clonotype with many counts. The chain joins TRBV6-2 or TRBV6-3 to TRBJ2-7; tentative D call: TRBD1 (6 bases). The germline V and J ends were trimmed by 7 bases and 4 bases, with 17 bases remaining between them. The CDR3 consists of 14 residues. Germline CDR1 and CDR2: MNHEY and SVGEGT. This chain's CDR3 is CASTYGGRGYEQYF. The CDR3 bases are TGTGCCAGCACCTACGGCGGAAGGGGGTACGAGCAGTACTTC.